These 14 T cell receptor beta chains came from one sample sequenced in a study of cytomegalovirus exposure and HLA in healthy donors. Assay: immunoSEQ multiplex PCR; the TCRdb copy retains only in-frame clones and omits some. The sample contains around 160,000 clones, around nine tenths of which appear only once. The specimen sequenced was PBMCs. These TCRs come from a man younger than 35 in good health and CMV-seronegative.

A single count supports this clone. V usage is TRBV6-5 and J usage is TRBJ2-1; unclear D gene. The CDR3 extends over 15 amino acids. V was shortened by 0 bases and J by 2 bases, with 8 bases between the two germline ends. CDR1 MNHEY and CDR2 SVGAGI come from the germline V gene. CDR3 sequence: CASSYSYRTYNEQFF. CDR3 bases: TGTGCCAGCAGTTACTCTTACAGAACCTACAATGAGCAGTTCTTC.

The chain combines TRBV5-6 with TRBJ2-3; 10 bases agree with TRBD2. Germline assignment: CDR1 SGHDT and CDR2 YYEEEE. This CDR3 region has 16 residues. J was trimmed by 4 bases and V by 3 bases; bases with no gene match: 8. The CDR3 DNA is TGTGCCAGCAGCTCCACTAGCGGGAATGGGCCAGATACGCAGTATTTT. Residues: CASSSTSGNGPDTQYF.

V and J are TRBV4-2 and TRBJ2-1; TRBD1 matches at 7 bases. The CDR3 length is 17 residues. V lost 0 bases and J lost 4; bases outside the gene matches: 9. Germline V lookup: CDR1 LGHNA, CDR2 YNFKEQ. CDR3 DNA sequence: TGTGCCAGCAGCCAAGAAGGAAACCGGGACAGATACAATGAGCAGTTCTTC. This gives the protein CASSQEGNRDRYNEQFF.

V is TRBV10-3 and J is TRBJ2-3; 7 nucleotides line up with TRBD2. Germline trimming cut 3 bases from V and 0 bases from J; bases unmatched to any gene: 6. CDR1 is ENHRY, CDR2 SYGVKD, per germline. The length of the CDR3 is 16 residues. The CDR3 sequence: CAISDVGRTSTDTQYF. The CDR3 region has the DNA TGTGCCATCAGTGACGTCGGGAGGACGAGCACAGATACGCAGTATTTT.

CDR3 residues: CASSSGTVTQETQYF. The DNA for the CDR3 is TGTGCCAGCAGCTCTGGGACAGTCACCCAAGAGACCCAGTACTTC. The chain couples TRBV14 to TRBJ2-5, with TRBD1 matching over 7 bases. V lost 5 bases, J lost 1 base, and 7 bases stayed unmatched. The CDR3 has 15 amino acids. The germline gives CDR1 SGHDN, CDR2 FVKESK.

This chain links TRBV4-2 with TRBJ1-5, with D maybe TRBD1 (5 bases). Germline-derived CDR1 and CDR2 are LGHNA and YNFKEQ. The CDR3 length is 16 residues. V dropped 4 bases and J dropped 4 bases, with 17 bases sitting between them. The CDR3 protein is CASSREVGRNNQPQHF. The CDR3 nucleotides read TGTGCCAGCAGCCGGGAGGTGGGGCGGAATAATCAGCCCCAGCATTTT.

The CDR3 reads CASSLASGYSNQPQHF. The CDR3 DNA follows: TGTGCCAGCAGCTTGGCGTCCGGTTATAGCAATCAGCCCCAGCATTTT. The chain employs TRBV5-6 and TRBJ1-5; unclear D gene. The germline V gene encodes CDR1 SGHDT and CDR2 YYEEEE. The CDR3 sequence is 16 residues long. V dropped 0 bases and J dropped 0 bases, with 10 bases sitting between them.

This chain uses TRBV2 with TRBJ2-7; no clear D gene. The CDR3 is made up of 12 amino acids. V lost 5 bases and J 3 bases, leaving 8 bases between the germline ends. Germline loops: CDR1 SNHLY, CDR2 FYNNEI. CDR3 protein: CASSPEVYEQYV. The CDR3 coding sequence is TGTGCCAGCAGTCCCGAGGTCTACGAGCAGTACGTC.

The chain uses TRBV27 and TRBJ2-5; a weak D match, TRBD1 (5 bases). CDR3 length equals 14 residues. Germline loops: CDR1 MNHEY, CDR2 SMNVEV (reference sequence). Trimming left V 3 bases short and J 2 bases short, with 10 bases between. The CDR3 DNA is TGTGCCAGCAGTTTGGTGACAGAACAAGAGACCCAGTACTTC. This gives the protein CASSLVTEQETQYF.

The chain carries TRBV6-4 and TRBJ2-3; 7 positions agree with TRBD2. The germline V gene has CDR1 MRHNA and CDR2 SNTAGT. CDR3 size: 15 residues. V was pared by 6 bases and J by 0 bases, with 6 bases of the junction left unmatched. The CDR3 nucleotides read TGTGCCAGCAGCTCCGGACTAGGAAGCACAGATACGCAGTATTTT. Residues: CASSSGLGSTDTQYF.

For this clone: The identical CDR3 is also encoded by other nucleotide sequences in the sample. The J gene is TRBJ2-7, the V gene TRBV7-9; D call uncertain. From germline, CDR1 is SEHNR and CDR2 FQNEAQ (reference sequence). With 3 bases removed from V and 0 bases from J, the gap between germline ends came to 6 bases. The CDR3 runs 13 residues. The CDR3 coding sequence is TGTGCCAGCAGCTTGTCCAGCTCCTACGAGCAGTACTTC. It yields the protein CASSLSSSYEQYF.

This chain links TRBV4-1 with TRBJ2-5; TRBD1 agrees at 8 bases. Germline assignment: CDR1 MGHRA and CDR2 YSYEKL. This CDR3 is 16 amino acids long. J lost 1 base, V lost 0 bases, and 4 bases had no gene match. For the CDR3, the DNA is TGCGCCAGCAGCCAAGAAGGACAGGGCTTCCAAGAGACCCAGTACTTC. Protein: CASSQEGQGFQETQYF.

This clone was seen only a few times. The J gene is TRBJ2-7, the V gene TRBV9; D is unclear. The CDR3 extends over 13 amino acids. Trimming stripped 3 bases from V and 2 bases from J, with 9 bases between. Germline values: CDR1 SGDLS, CDR2 YYNGEE. CDR3 sequence reads: CASSADRAYEQYF. The CDR3 nucleotides read TGTGCCAGCAGCGCTGACCGGGCCTACGAGCAGTACTTC. The complete variable domain, with remaining parts taken from reference TRBV9 and TRBJ2-7, reads DSGVTQTPKHLITATGQRVTLRCSPRSGDLSVYWYQQSLDQGLQFLIQYYNGEERAKGNILERFSAQQFPDLHSELNLSSLELGDSALYFCASSADRAYEQYFGPGTRLTVT.

This rearrangement joins TRBV28 to TRBJ2-5; D not resolved. Looked up from germline, CDR1 is MDHEN and CDR2 is SYDVKM. The CDR3 is 11 amino acids. V dropped 6 bases and J dropped 5 bases, with 7 bases sitting between them. CDR3 amino acids: CASSPRETQYF. CDR3 in DNA: TGTGCCAGCAGCCCTCGGGAGACCCAGTACTTC.